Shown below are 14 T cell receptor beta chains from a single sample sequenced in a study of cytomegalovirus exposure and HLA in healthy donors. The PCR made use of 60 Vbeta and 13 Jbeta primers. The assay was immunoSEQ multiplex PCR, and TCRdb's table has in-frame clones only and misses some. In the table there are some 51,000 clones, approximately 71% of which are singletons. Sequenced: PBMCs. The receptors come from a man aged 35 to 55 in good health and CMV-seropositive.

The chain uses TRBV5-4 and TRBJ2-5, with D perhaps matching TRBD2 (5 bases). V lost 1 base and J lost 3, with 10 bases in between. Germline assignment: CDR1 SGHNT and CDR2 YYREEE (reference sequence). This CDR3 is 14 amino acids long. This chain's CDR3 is CASSLRLIEETQYF. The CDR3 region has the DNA TGTGCCAGCAGCTTGAGACTAATCGAAGAGACCCAGTACTTC. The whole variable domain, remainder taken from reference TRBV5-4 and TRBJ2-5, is ETGVTQSPTHLIKTRGQQVTLRCSSQSGHNTVSWYQQALGQGPQFIFQYYREEENGRGNFPPRFSGLQFPNYSSELNVNALELDDSALYLCASSLRLIEETQYFGPGTRLLVL.

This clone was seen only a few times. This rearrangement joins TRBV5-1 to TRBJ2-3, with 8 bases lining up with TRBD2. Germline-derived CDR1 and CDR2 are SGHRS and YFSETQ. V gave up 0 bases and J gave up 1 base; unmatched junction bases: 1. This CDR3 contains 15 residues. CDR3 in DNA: TGCGCCAGCAGCTTGGCGGGAGGGGGCACAGATACGCAGTATTTT. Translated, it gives CASSLAGGGTDTQYF. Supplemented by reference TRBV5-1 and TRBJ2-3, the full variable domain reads KAGVTQTPRYLIKTRGQQVTLSCSPISGHRSVSWYQQTPGQGLQFLFEYFSETQRNKGNFPGRFSGRQFSNSRSEMNVSTLELGDSALYLCASSLAGGGTDTQYFGPGTRLTVL.

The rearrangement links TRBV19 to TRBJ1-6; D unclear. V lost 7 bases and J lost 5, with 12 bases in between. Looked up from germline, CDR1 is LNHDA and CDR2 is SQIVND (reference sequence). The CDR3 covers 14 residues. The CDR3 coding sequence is TGTGCCAGTACCCCGACAATCAATAATTCACCCCTCCACTTT. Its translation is CASTPTINNSPLHF.

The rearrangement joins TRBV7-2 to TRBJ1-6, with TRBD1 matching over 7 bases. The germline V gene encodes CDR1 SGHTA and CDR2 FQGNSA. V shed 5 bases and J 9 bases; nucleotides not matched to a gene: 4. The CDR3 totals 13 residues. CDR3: CASSIDRVSPLHF. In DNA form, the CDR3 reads TGTGCCAGCAGCATAGACAGGGTTTCACCCCTCCACTTT.

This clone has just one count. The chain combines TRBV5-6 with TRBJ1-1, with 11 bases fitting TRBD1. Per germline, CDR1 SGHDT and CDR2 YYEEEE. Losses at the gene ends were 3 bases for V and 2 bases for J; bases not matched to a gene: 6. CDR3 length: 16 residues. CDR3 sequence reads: CASSSGTGGRNTEAFF. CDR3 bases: TGTGCCAGCAGCTCCGGGACAGGGGGGAGAAACACTGAAGCTTTCTTT.

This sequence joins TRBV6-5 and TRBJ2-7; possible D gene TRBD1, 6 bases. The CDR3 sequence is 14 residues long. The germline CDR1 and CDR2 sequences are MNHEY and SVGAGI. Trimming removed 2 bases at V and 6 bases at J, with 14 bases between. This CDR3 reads CASSYKIRGSEQYF. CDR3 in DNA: TGTGCCAGCAGTTACAAGATCAGGGGTAGCGAGCAGTACTTC.

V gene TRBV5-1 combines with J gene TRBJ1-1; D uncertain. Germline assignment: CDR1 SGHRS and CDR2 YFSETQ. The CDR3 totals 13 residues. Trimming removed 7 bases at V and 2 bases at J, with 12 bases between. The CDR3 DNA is TGCGCCAGCGCCCATACGGGTAACACTGAAGCTTTCTTT. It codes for CASAHTGNTEAFF. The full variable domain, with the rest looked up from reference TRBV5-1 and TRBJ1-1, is KAGVTQTPRYLIKTRGQQVTLSCSPISGHRSVSWYQQTPGQGLQFLFEYFSETQRNKGNFPGRFSGRQFSNSRSEMNVSTLELGDSALYLCASAHTGNTEAFFGQGTRLTVV.

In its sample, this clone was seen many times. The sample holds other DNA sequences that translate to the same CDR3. In nucleotides, the CDR3 is TGTGCCAGCAGCTTTTCCAGCGGGGGAGAGACCCAGTACTTC. Encoded protein: CASSFSSGGETQYF. The genes are TRBV5-6 and TRBJ2-5; 8 bases line up with TRBD2. Germline V gives CDR1 SGHDT, CDR2 YYEEEE. V trimming: 2 bases; J trimming: 4 bases; junction bases outside the gene matches: 4. The CDR3 totals 14 residues.

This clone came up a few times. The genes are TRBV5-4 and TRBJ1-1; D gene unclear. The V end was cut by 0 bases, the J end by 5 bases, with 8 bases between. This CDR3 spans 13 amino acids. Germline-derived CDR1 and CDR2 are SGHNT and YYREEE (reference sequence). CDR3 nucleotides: TGTGCCAGCAGCTTGGATCGGGGAACTGAAGCTTTCTTT. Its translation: CASSLDRGTEAFF. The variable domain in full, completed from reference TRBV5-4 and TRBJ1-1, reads ETGVTQSPTHLIKTRGQQVTLRCSSQSGHNTVSWYQQALGQGPQFIFQYYREEENGRGNFPPRFSGLQFPNYSSELNVNALELDDSALYLCASSLDRGTEAFFGQGTRLTVV.

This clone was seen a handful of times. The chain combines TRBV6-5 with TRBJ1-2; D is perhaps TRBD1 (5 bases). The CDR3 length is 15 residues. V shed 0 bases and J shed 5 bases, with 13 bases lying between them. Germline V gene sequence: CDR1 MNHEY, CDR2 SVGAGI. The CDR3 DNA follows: TGTGCCAGCAGTTACTCGGGGGGATTAGCGTATGGCTACACCTTC. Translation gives CASSYSGGLAYGYTF.

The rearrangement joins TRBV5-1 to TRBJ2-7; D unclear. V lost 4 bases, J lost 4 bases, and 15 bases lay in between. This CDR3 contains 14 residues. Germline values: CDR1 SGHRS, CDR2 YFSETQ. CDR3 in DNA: TGCGCCAGCAGCCTACATACTAATGGTTACGAGCAGTACTTC. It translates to CASSLHTNGYEQYF.

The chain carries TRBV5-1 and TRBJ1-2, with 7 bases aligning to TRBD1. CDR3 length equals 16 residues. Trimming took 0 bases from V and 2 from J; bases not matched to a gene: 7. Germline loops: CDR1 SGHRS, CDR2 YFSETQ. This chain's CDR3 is CASSLDTRQGNYGYTF. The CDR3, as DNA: TGCGCCAGCAGCTTGGATACCCGACAGGGCAACTATGGCTACACCTTC.

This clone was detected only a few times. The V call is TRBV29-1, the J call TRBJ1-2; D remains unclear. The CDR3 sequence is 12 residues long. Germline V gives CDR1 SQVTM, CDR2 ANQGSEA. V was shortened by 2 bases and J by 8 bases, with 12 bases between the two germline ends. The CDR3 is CSVERQSEGYTF. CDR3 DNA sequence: TGCAGCGTTGAAAGACAATCTGAGGGCTACACCTTC. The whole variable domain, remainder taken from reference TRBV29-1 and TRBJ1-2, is SAVISQKPSRDICQRGTSLTIQCQVDSQVTMMFWYRQQPGQSLTLIATANQGSEATYESGFVIDKFPISRPNLTFSTLTVSNMSPEDSSIYLCSVERQSEGYTFGSGTRLTVV.

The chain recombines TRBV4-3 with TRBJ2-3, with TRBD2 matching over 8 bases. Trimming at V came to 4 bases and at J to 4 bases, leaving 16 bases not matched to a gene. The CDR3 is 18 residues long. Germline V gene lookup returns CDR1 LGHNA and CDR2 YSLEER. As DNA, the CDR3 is TGCGCCAGCAGCCGACAAGGACCGGGGGGGCCTGTCGCAGATACGCAGTATTTT. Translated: CASSRQGPGGPVADTQYF.